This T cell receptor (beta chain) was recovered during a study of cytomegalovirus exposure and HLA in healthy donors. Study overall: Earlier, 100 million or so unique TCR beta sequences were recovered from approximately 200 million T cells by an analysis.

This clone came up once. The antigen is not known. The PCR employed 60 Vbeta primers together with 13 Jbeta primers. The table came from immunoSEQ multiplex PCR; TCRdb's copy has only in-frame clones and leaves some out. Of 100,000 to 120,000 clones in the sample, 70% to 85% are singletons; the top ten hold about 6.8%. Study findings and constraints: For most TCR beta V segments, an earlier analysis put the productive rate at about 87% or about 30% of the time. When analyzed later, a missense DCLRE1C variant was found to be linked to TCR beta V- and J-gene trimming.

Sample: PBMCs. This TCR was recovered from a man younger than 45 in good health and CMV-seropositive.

CDR3 protein: CATERGGYNEQFF. The CDR3 bases are TGTGCCACCGAGCGGGGGGGGTACAATGAGCAGTTCTTC. The V gene is TRBV5-4, the J gene TRBJ2-1; TRBD2 agrees at 10 bases. CDR3 length: 13 amino acids. Germline lookup yields CDR1 SGHNT and CDR2 YYREEE (reference sequence). The ends lost 9 bases at V and 4 bases at J; junction bases unmatched: 4.